This TCR beta chain was sequenced in a study of molecular identifiers for immune sequencing clone quantification (dated by TCRdb to about 2018). Looking at the study overall: For a replicate experiment, RNA from approximately 20,000 or 100,000 naive CD8 T cells was divided into five aliquots, of which four were sequenced. This methods study benchmarked molecular-identifier clustering-based TCR repertoire sequencing (MIDCIRS) and TCR RNA copy counting, using CD8 T cells to do so.

The receptor library was made with PCR. Sequenced on a NextSeq 500. Bulk TCR libraries were made following a previously described method, with the TCR primers given in Table S5. Total RNA was purified with the Qiagen AllPrep DNA/RNA kit. Before analysis, reads from multiple sequencing runs of the same library were pooled. In the source study's methods: Reads were retained only if the reads had an exact TCR constant sequence, and the retained reads were trimmed to 150 nt and grouped according to their 12-nt molecular barcodes. Within each barcode group, reads were sub-clustered at a 15% Levenshtein threshold, and quality-weighted consensus sequences were built per RNA molecule. Non-functional sequences were discarded, and so were lower-count sequences lying one edit away from another sequence. Based on a fit of two negative binomial distributions, barcode sub-clusters having less than 20% of the maximum read count were discarded. TCRdb trimmed the raw reads at Q25, called clones with MiXCR and kept productive beta chains. Entries that share a CDR3 protein sequence are merged under the most common genes and DNA. The V and J calls here are based on TCRdb, not the publication. Counted in this sample were about 630,000 distinct CDR3 sequences; over 25% of them appeared once. The leading ten clones occupy around 0.78% of the sample.

The research as a whole found: In CMV-specific effector cells, over 99% of molecules were held by clones above 20 RNA copies, whereas under 1% of molecules were held by such clones in naive cells. The naive libraries included spiked-in Jurkat TCR RNA (10 copies' worth), and this Jurkat TCR RNA is not part of the donor repertoire. When barcode sub-clustering was left out, chimeric consensus sequences inflated TCR diversity, with chimeras reaching as high as 47%. Modeling gave about three recovered TCR RNA copies per cell versus 9.5 to 10 by digital PCR, implying approximately 30% capture efficiency. Highly expanded clone sizes could be underestimated if identical TCR molecules share a barcode. Spiked-in Jurkat TCR RNA equal to a single cell's worth was reported to be detectable even within 1,100,000 naive CD8 T cells.

Trimming accounts for 2 bases at V and 11 bases at J, while the number of junction bases matched to no gene is 4. Looking up the germline V gene yields CDR1 SGHVS and CDR2 FNYEAQ. Measured from the cysteine to the phenylalanine, the CDR3 is 12 residues long. The DNA shown is the 36-base CDR3, in frame from base 1. This clonotype was counted many times. This clone's antigen is unknown. No much larger clone exists at a distance of one base, and base qualities are not known. Libraries of naive CD8 T cells were built from about 21,000 to 970,000 sorted cells, with 10%, 30% or 50% of the purified RNA used. Naive CD8 T cells, defined as CD8+CD4-CCR7+CD45RA+, were FACS-sorted into RLT Plus buffer on a BD FACSAria II. To test detection sensitivity, Jurkat RNA equal to about nine TCR copies was added to samples of roughly 17,000-1,100,000 naive CD8 T cells. Enrichment of CD8 T cells was performed with RosetteSep CD8+ T Cell Enrichment Cocktail and Ficoll-Paque, after which ACK red cell lysis was carried out.

Specimen: naive CD8+ T cells from blood, with Jurkat cell RNA spiked in. The sample's cell subset or site label, decoded: FACS-sorted CD8+CD4-CCR7+CD45RA+ naive T cells. This TCR was sampled from a human donor in good health. Some libraries in this study had Jurkat cell RNA spiked in. The chain is encoded by TRBV7-6 joined to TRBJ1-1, and TRBD1 matches 8 of the central bases. The CDR3 here reads CASSLSGQEAFF. The DNA is as follows: TGTGCCAGCAGCTTATCGGGACAGGAGGCTTTCTTT.